Listed below are T cell receptor beta chains from one sample, sequenced in a study of CD8+CD57+ T cells in acquired aplastic anemia. TCRdb processed the reads anew with MiXCR; each CDR3 protein has one entry. The sample records around 430,000 distinct CDR3 sequences, more than 25% being singletons. Source material: sorted CD4+, CD8+, or CD8+CD57+ T cells (not recorded which) from PBMCs. Receptor source: a human donor with aplastic anemia. The conserved cysteine and the conserved F or W are not part of the CDR3 here. Fields, in order: V gene, J gene, clone size, CDR3 protein. Not all rows give a size; the values are once, few, many and, for expanded clones, a class.

v_gene: TRBV4-1
j_gene: TRBJ2-7
abundance: -
CDR3aa: ASSQGVASGVYEQY

v_gene: TRBV25-1
j_gene: TRBJ2-3
abundance: few
CDR3aa: ASSVFSRTDTQY

v_gene: TRBV10-3
j_gene: TRBJ2-2
abundance: -
CDR3aa: ASKADGGANTGELF

v_gene: TRBV24-1
j_gene: TRBJ1-2
abundance: many
CDR3aa: ATSSPTLYGYT

v_gene: TRBV24-1
j_gene: TRBJ2-3
abundance: few
CDR3aa: ATSDPVGAISTDTQY

v_gene: TRBV10-3
j_gene: TRBJ1-2
abundance: many
CDR3aa: AISEYGSRSYT

v_gene: TRBV7-9
j_gene: TRBJ1-6
abundance: -
CDR3aa: ASSFGTANSPLH

v_gene: TRBV7-9
j_gene: TRBJ1-1
abundance: -
CDR3aa: ASTLNDRVGAEAF

v_gene: TRBV2
j_gene: TRBJ2-2
abundance: many
CDR3aa: ASSAAVNTGELF

v_gene: TRBV24-1
j_gene: TRBJ2-1
abundance: few
CDR3aa: ATSDPGSPRDEQF

v_gene: TRBV6-5
j_gene: TRBJ2-3
abundance: -
CDR3aa: ASSYTARGADTDTQY

v_gene: TRBV10-3
j_gene: TRBJ1-5
abundance: -
CDR3aa: ANSLGPAQN

v_gene: TRBV19
j_gene: TRBJ1-2
abundance: many
CDR3aa: ASSLRDGYYGYT

v_gene: TRBV2
j_gene: TRBJ2-2
abundance: many
CDR3aa: ASSPTGDITGELF

v_gene: TRBV6-2/TRBV6-3
j_gene: TRBJ1-2
abundance: many
CDR3aa: ASSRTLGNYGYT

v_gene: TRBV19
j_gene: TRBJ2-7
abundance: many
CDR3aa: ASSPQISAPYEQY

v_gene: TRBV19
j_gene: TRBJ2-2
abundance: many
CDR3aa: ASSIRELDTGELF

v_gene: TRBV7-2
j_gene: TRBJ2-7
abundance: -
CDR3aa: ASSLVGVDEQY

v_gene: TRBV15
j_gene: TRBJ2-5
abundance: -
CDR3aa: ATSRVAGGEGTQY

v_gene: TRBV7-6
j_gene: TRBJ1-5
abundance: many
CDR3aa: ASSWTGGTPGLRSNQPQH

v_gene: TRBV19
j_gene: TRBJ1-6
abundance: many
CDR3aa: ASSTGRDKRRNSPLH

v_gene: TRBV24-1
j_gene: TRBJ2-7
abundance: -
CDR3aa: ASSLAGFYEQY

v_gene: TRBV20-1
j_gene: TRBJ2-1
abundance: -
CDR3aa: SASSGVSSYNEQF

v_gene: TRBV2
j_gene: TRBJ2-7
abundance: -
CDR3aa: ASSEKGYTGY